The present entry profiles one T cell receptor (beta chain) with its context. The antigen is not known. The data originate from a study of beta chain features in type 1 diabetes. Study-level information: Patient and healthy donor groups were alike in age, gender and cell yields.

Isolation of CD4+ naive, central memory, regulatory and stem cell-like memory cells was achieved by sorting via CD45RO/CCR7/CD25/CD127/CD95/CD27. Study-wide points: Patients with type 1 diabetes showed fewer VDJ junction insertions and more deletions.

The whole isolated RNA underwent reverse transcription, so sequencing captured expressed TCRB transcripts. Naive, central memory and regulatory T cell samples came to a mean of roughly 4 million reads. TCRdb's copy holds only in-frame clones and misses some; the assay was immunoSEQ multiplex PCR. This sample has 400,000 to 550,000 clones, with about an eighth found just once. Sequenced sample: naive CD4+ T cells from blood. The source of this sequence is a woman aged 18-29 years in good health.

Here the CDR3 DNA reads TGTGCCAGCAGCCAGAATGGGGGTCCAGAGACCCAGTACTTC. Translating gives CASSQNGGPETQYF. The V and J genes are TRBV7-6 and TRBJ2-5; the D gene could be TRBD1 or TRBD2 (5 bases each). Germline V CDR1 and CDR2: SGHVS, FNYEAQ. The V end lost 5 bases, the J end lost 4 bases, and 14 bases lay between the germline ends. The CDR3 consists of 14 residues.